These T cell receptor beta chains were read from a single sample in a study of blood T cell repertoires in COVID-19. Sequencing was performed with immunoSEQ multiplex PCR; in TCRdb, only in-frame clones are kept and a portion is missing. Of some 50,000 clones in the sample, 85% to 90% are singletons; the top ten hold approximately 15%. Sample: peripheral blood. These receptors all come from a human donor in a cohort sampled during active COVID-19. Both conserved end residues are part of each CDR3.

CDR3 protein: CASSPRQGGGGYTF
V gene: TRBV27

CDR3 protein: CASTGTKNTGELFF
V gene: TRBV2

CDR3 protein: CASSQANSGNTIYF
V gene: TRBV5-1

CDR3 protein: CASSVGSWGANSGYTF
V gene: TRBV9

CDR3 protein: CASSEAGQGGSYGYTF
V gene: TRBV6-1

CDR3 protein: CASRGMGSTEAFF
V gene: TRBV6-5

CDR3 protein: CASSFGGQGPTYEQYF
V gene: TRBV7-2

CDR3 protein: CASQRTGDEQFF
V gene: TRBV28

CDR3 protein: CASRTGNQPQHF
V gene: TRBV7-9

CDR3 protein: CASSFGQGPINEQFF
V gene: TRBV5-1

CDR3 protein: CASNLMGTSNEQFF
V gene: TRBV27

CDR3 protein: CAISESMGGANYGYTF
V gene: TRBV10-3

CDR3 protein: CASSIRQAGNTIYF
V gene: TRBV19

CDR3 protein: CASRGQGLYTEAFF
V gene: TRBV27

CDR3 protein: CASSDPQGATNSPLHF
V gene: TRBV6-1

CDR3 protein: CASSSGTLSSYEQYF
V gene: TRBV5-4

CDR3 protein: CASSPRQTSSYNSPLHF
V gene: TRBV9

CDR3 protein: CASSPTGGAGNTEAFF
V gene: TRBV19

CDR3 protein: CASSQEASPTYEQYF
V gene: TRBV3-1/TRBV3-2

CDR3 protein: CASSPGWTREGLTGELFF
V gene: TRBV5-1

CDR3 protein: CASSVEGGDEQYF
V gene: TRBV9

CDR3 protein: CASSPGTGDRQPQHF
V gene: TRBV9

CDR3 protein: CASLPGGEGNQPQHF
V gene: TRBV19

CDR3 protein: CASSRIPNYGYTF
V gene: TRBV7-3

CDR3 protein: CASSYAGPTSNQPQHF
V gene: TRBV6-2/TRBV6-3

CDR3 protein: CASSTDSQVVHF
V gene: TRBV19

CDR3 protein: CASSESPGQGVSGANVLTF
V gene: TRBV6-1

CDR3 protein: CASTPRGDTNEQYF
V gene: TRBV7-6

CDR3 protein: CASSSGTGLYEQYF
V gene: TRBV5-1

CDR3 protein: CASSQAGGDYGYTF
V gene: TRBV4-1

CDR3 protein: CASSERGNTEAFF
V gene: TRBV6-1

CDR3 protein: CASSQGSPGQGGTEAFF
V gene: TRBV4-3